These T cell receptor beta chains were read from a single sample in a study of glioma-infiltrating T cells after dendritic cell vaccination. Here immunoSEQ multiplex PCR was the method, and the copy in TCRdb shows in-frame clones only, minus some. Of 90,000 or so clones listed, 80% to 90% were seen once; the top ten hold 2.1%. The material was blood, obtained after dendritic cell vaccination. The source is a human donor with glioblastoma. CDR3s include the opening cysteine and the closing phenylalanine or tryptophan. Clone size, where shown, is once, few, many, or a class for clones that have expanded.

v_gene	j_gene	abundance	CDR3aa
TRBV5-1	TRBJ2-7	NA	CASSLGRGAIDEQYF
TRBV6-6	TRBJ2-5	NA	CASTLRRAGETQYF
TRBV11-2	TRBJ1-5	NA	CASRKSSSNQPQHF
TRBV15	TRBJ2-2	NA	CATSRTGTVDTGELFF
TRBV19	TRBJ1-1	NA	CASSIRFYTEAFF
TRBV6-1	TRBJ1-1	once	CASALQVHLNTEAFF
TRBV27	TRBJ1-6	NA	CASSPQARYSGSPLHF
TRBV28	TRBJ1-1	once	CASSFLQIEAFF
TRBV2	TRBJ1-2	NA	CASSETAEPLGGYTF
TRBV12-5	TRBJ1-2	NA	CASGLIPGLGYGYTF
TRBV4-2	TRBJ2-5	NA	CASSQAIGLGSAQYF
TRBV5-1	TRBJ2-2	NA	CASSSGQAGDTGELFF
TRBV19	TRBJ1-1	once	CASSINRDISQGEAFF
TRBV6-1	TRBJ2-1	few	CASSDGTSGWNEQFF
TRBV5-8	TRBJ2-1	NA	CASSQVIAGGADEQFF
TRBV6-6	TRBJ1-1	NA	CASSYQDSPTEAFF
TRBV6-5	TRBJ2-7	NA	CASSIQGYEQYF
TRBV5-1	TRBJ2-1	NA	CASSSTWSGRALGNEQFF
TRBV6-5	TRBJ1-2	NA	CASSLRGTNYGCTF
TRBV9	TRBJ2-3	NA	CASSVPSEGSSTDTQYF
TRBV7-2	TRBJ2-5	NA	CASSLDSKTQYF
TRBV18	TRBJ2-1	once	CASSPSLTVGSYNEQFF
TRBV5-1	TRBJ1-2	NA	CASSSVQGNYGYTF
TRBV6-4	TRBJ2-3	NA	CASSEGQGGSADTQYF
TRBV27	TRBJ2-2	NA	CASSLWSGGELFF
TRBV11-3	TRBJ2-1	NA	CASSLGVAGGSYNEQFF